The 30 T cell receptor beta chains in this list originate from one sample, sequenced in a study of T-cell memory formation after mild COVID-19. TCRdb processed the 5' RACE reads anew with MiXCR; each CDR3 protein has one entry. The data show roughly 130,000 distinct CDR3 sequences, over 15% seen once. Sequences were obtained from PBMCs or a T cell subset sorted from them (not recorded which). These TCRs come from a man aged 18 to 29 who had mild COVID-19 (a few samples of this study predate the infection). Cell type and time point are not known.

This clonotype has a handful of counts. V usage is TRBV14 and J usage is TRBJ2-1; D may match TRBD1 or TRBD2 (6 bases each). V was trimmed by 0 bases and J by 12 bases, leaving 18 bases between them. This CDR3 spans 15 amino acids. Per germline, CDR1 SGHDN and CDR2 FVKESK. The CDR3 sequence: CASSQDLRGGLGQFF. For the CDR3, the DNA is TGTGCCAGCAGCCAAGATCTCCGAGGGGGGTTAGGGCAGTTCTTC.

Notes on this clonotype: Possible read error: a much larger clone is one base away. The CDR3 bases are TGCGCCAGCAGCCGATCGGGACAGGGGTATTACATTGAGCAGTTCTTC. It encodes CASSRSGQGYYIEQFF. The rearrangement links TRBV5-1 to TRBJ2-1, with 10 bases matching TRBD1. In germline, CDR1 is SGHRS, CDR2 YFSETQ. The length of the CDR3 is 16 residues.

There are a few counts of this clonotype. V and J are TRBV12-3 or TRBV12-4 and TRBJ1-1, with TRBD1 as a possible D gene (5 bases). V was cut by 3 bases and J by 1 base, with 6 bases left in between. CDR3 size: 13 residues. The CDR3 spells CASSFGGNTEAFF. The CDR3 region has the DNA TGTGCCAGCAGTTTCGGGGGGAACACTGAAGCTTTCTTT.

This chain uses TRBV9 with TRBJ2-3; either TRBD1 or TRBD2 may supply D (5 bases each). V lost 4 bases, J lost 6 bases, and 18 bases lay in between. Looked up from germline, CDR1 is SGDLS and CDR2 is YYNGEE. The CDR3 covers 15 residues. In DNA form, the CDR3 reads TGTGCCAGCAGCCCACCGGGACGCAGGATTGATACGCAGTATTTT. This encodes CASSPPGRRIDTQYF.

This clonotype was counted at least ten times. The rearrangement joins TRBV7-6 to TRBJ2-4, with 7 bases aligning to TRBD1. The CDR3 totals 15 residues. Germline V lookup: CDR1 SGHVS, CDR2 FNYEAQ. V shed 4 bases, J shed 12 bases, and the junction held 15 bases outside the gene matches. The CDR3: CASSSGTVKGQTQYF. The CDR3 nucleotides read TGTGCCAGCAGCTCGGGGACAGTCAAGGGGCAGACTCAGTACTTC.

This clonotype occurred many times. J is TRBJ1-6 and V is TRBV12-3 or TRBV12-4, with a possible D match to TRBD1 (5 bases). V shed 4 bases and J shed 5 bases, with 9 bases lying between them. The CDR3 loop spans 14 amino acids. Written as DNA, the CDR3 is TGTGCCAGCAGTTACCAGGGCAATAATTCACCCCTCCACTTT. This translates into CASSYQGNNSPLHF.

The chain couples TRBV5-1 to TRBJ2-7, with D possibly matching TRBD1 (5 bases). Germline CDR1 SGHRS, CDR2 YFSETQ. The CDR3 is 12 amino acids. The V gene lost 4 bases and the J gene lost 8 bases, with 13 bases spanning the gap. This chain's CDR3 is CASSATTDKQYF. CDR3 bases: TGCGCCAGCAGCGCTACGACAGACAAGCAGTACTTC. The complete variable domain, with remaining parts taken from reference TRBV5-1 and TRBJ2-7, reads KAGVTQTPRYLIKTRGQQVTLSCSPISGHRSVSWYQQTPGQGLQFLFEYFSETQRNKGNFPGRFSGRQFSNSRSEMNVSTLELGDSALYLCASSATTDKQYFGPGTRLTVT.

The chain links TRBV20-1 to TRBJ1-5; D might be TRBD1 (5 bases). This CDR3 comprises 14 residues. The V and J ends lost 6 bases and 2 bases respectively, with 14 bases between them. Germline values: CDR1 DFQATT, CDR2 SNEGSKA (reference sequence). The CDR3 DNA follows: TGCAGTGCCTCGGGGGGTGGGGGCAATCAGCCCCAGCATTTT. It encodes CSASGGGGNQPQHF.

This clonotype occurred a few times. The J gene is TRBJ2-5, the V gene TRBV18, with D hard to call. This CDR3 is 14 amino acids long. From germline, CDR1 is KGHSH and CDR2 LQKENI. V dropped 0 bases and J dropped 2 bases, with 7 bases sitting between them. This chain's CDR3 is CASSPPGLQETQYF. The CDR3 DNA follows: TGTGCCAGCTCACCACCGGGGTTACAAGAGACCCAGTACTTC.

This clonotype showed up just a few times. The CDR3 coding sequence is TGTGCCAGCAGTGGCACCCGGGACAGGGGATTTAGCTCCTACAATGAGCAGTTCTTC. It specifies CASSGTRDRGFSSYNEQFF. The chain employs TRBV25-1 and TRBJ2-1, with 10 positions matching TRBD1. The germline CDR1 and CDR2 sequences are MGHDK and SYGVNS. V trimming: 4 bases; J trimming: 0 bases; junction bases outside the gene matches: 12. This CDR3 has 19 amino acids.

CDR3 protein: CASNQDAEGNSPLHF. DNA of the CDR3: TGTGCCAGCAATCAAGACGCGGAGGGTAATTCACCCCTCCACTTT. The rearrangement links TRBV2 to TRBJ1-6, with unresolved D. CDR1 SNHLY and CDR2 FYNNEI come from the germline V gene. This CDR3 comprises 15 residues. V was pared by 7 bases and J by 6 bases, with 16 bases between.

CDR3 residues: CASSPSGRAYEQYV. The CDR3 DNA is TGTGCCAGCAGTCCCTCGGGACGGGCGTACGAGCAGTACGTC. The J gene is TRBJ2-7, the V gene TRBV12-3 or TRBV12-4; D possibly uses TRBD1 or TRBD2 (5 bases each). V was shortened by 5 bases and J by 4 bases, with 15 bases between the two germline ends. The CDR3 spans 14 residues.

At least ten counts were recorded for this clonotype. This chain uses TRBV12-3 or TRBV12-4 with TRBJ2-7; the D gene is possibly TRBD1 (6 bases). Trimming removed 3 bases from V and 3 bases from J, with 15 bases in between. The CDR3 loop spans 15 amino acids. The chain's CDR3 is CASSLSPGTIYEQYF. DNA for the CDR3: TGTGCCAGCAGTTTGTCGCCGGGGACAATCTACGAGCAGTACTTC.

This clonotype turned up a few times. The chain combines TRBV4-1 with TRBJ1-4; D perhaps matches TRBD1 (6 bases). V lost 1 base and J lost 6, with 12 bases in between. The CDR3 runs 15 residues. Germline CDR1 and CDR2: MGHRA and YSYEKL. CDR3 coding DNA: TGCGCCAGCAGCCAAGCGCCGGGGGCGGATGAAAAACTGTTTTTT. Its protein product is CASSQAPGADEKLFF.

The rearrangement links TRBV5-1 to TRBJ1-6; the D gene is possibly TRBD1 (5 bases). V dropped 4 bases and J dropped 8 bases, with 13 bases sitting between them. The CDR3 consists of 14 residues. CDR1 and CDR2 from the germline V gene are SGHRS and YFSETQ. The DNA of the CDR3 is TGCGCCAGCAGCGAAGGGGCCGGGGATTCACCCCTCCACTTT. This encodes CASSEGAGDSPLHF.

This chain connects TRBV12-3 or TRBV12-4 to TRBJ1-5; 7 nucleotides align to TRBD1. The CDR3 spans 16 residues. Trimming cost V 4 bases and J 2 bases; bases outside gene matches: 8. CDR3 loop: CASSYNRGGGNQPQHF. The CDR3 DNA reads TGTGCCAGCAGTTATAACAGGGGAGGGGGCAATCAGCCCCAGCATTTT.

The gene calls are TRBV7-2 and TRBJ1-6; maybe TRBD1 (6 bases). CDR3 length: 15 amino acids. Trimming left V 6 bases short and J 6 bases short, with 15 bases between. Germline V gives CDR1 SGHTA, CDR2 FQGNSA. The CDR3 sequence is CASSAHTGTNSPLHF. CDR3 coding DNA: TGTGCCAGCAGTGCCCATACAGGGACTAATTCACCCCTCCACTTT. The full variable domain, completed using reference TRBV7-2 and TRBJ1-6, is GAGVSQSPSNKVTEKGKDVELRCDPISGHTALYWYRQSLGQGLEFLIYFQGNSAPDKSGLPSDRFSAERTGGSVSTLTIQRTQQEDSAVYLCASSAHTGTNSPLHFGNGTRLTVT.

The sample holds many counts of this clonotype. The rearrangement links TRBV7-2 to TRBJ2-1; D unresolved. From germline, CDR1 is SGHTA and CDR2 FQGNSA. The CDR3 totals 13 residues. The V and J ends lost 6 bases and 8 bases respectively, with 14 bases between them. CDR3 coding DNA: TGTGCCAGCAGTTTTTCTCTAGGCGATGAGCAGTTCTTC. This sequence encodes CASSFSLGDEQFF.

The chain is built from TRBV28 and TRBJ2-2; D is possibly TRBD2 (7 bases). The V gene lost 8 bases and the J gene lost 7 bases, with 20 bases spanning the gap. This CDR3 comprises 15 residues. Germline V CDR1 and CDR2: MDHEN, SYDVKM. The CDR3 is CASSSGGGRGGELFF. CDR3 DNA: TGTGCCAGCTCTTCTGGGGGGGGCCGTGGCGGGGAGCTGTTTTTT. The full variable domain, its missing parts supplied by reference TRBV28 and TRBJ2-2, is DVKVTQSSRYLVKRTGEKVFLECVQDMDHENMFWYRQDPGLGLRLIYFSYDVKMKEKGDIPEGYSVSREKKERFSLILESASTNQTSMYLCASSSGGGRGGELFFGEGSRLTVL.

The V and J genes are TRBV28 and TRBJ1-5, with unresolved D. The V and J ends lost 3 bases and 6 bases respectively, with 6 bases between them. The CDR3 has 12 residues. In germline, CDR1 is MDHEN, CDR2 SYDVKM. This chain's CDR3 is CASSFPPQPQHF. The CDR3 DNA reads as TGTGCCAGCAGTTTCCCGCCTCAGCCCCAGCATTTT.

This clonotype was found a few times. The chain carries TRBV7-6 and TRBJ2-2; D uncertain. The V end was cut by 5 bases, the J end by 4 bases, with 5 bases between. This CDR3 region has 12 residues. Germline CDR1 is SGHVS and CDR2 is FNYEAQ. This chain's CDR3 is CASSRPTGELFF. CDR3 sequence (DNA): TGTGCCAGCAGCAGGCCCACCGGGGAGCTGTTTTTT.

This clonotype was counted many times. The V gene is TRBV4-2, the J gene TRBJ2-2; D is perhaps TRBD2 (7 bases). The CDR3 is made up of 13 amino acids. Trimming took 4 bases from V and 9 from J, leaving 12 bases between them. Per germline, CDR1 LGHNA and CDR2 YNFKEQ. CDR3 sequence reads: CASSLPGGRELFF. In DNA form, the CDR3 reads TGTGCCAGCAGCCTCCCGGGGGGCCGGGAGCTGTTTTTT.

This chain links TRBV5-1 with TRBJ1-6, with 9 nucleotides matching TRBD1. Germline V gene data show CDR1 as SGHRS and CDR2 as YFSETQ. With V trimmed by 0 bases and J by 7 bases, 2 bases remained unmatched. The CDR3 contains 15 residues. The CDR3 DNA reads TGCGCCAGCAGCTTGGGGACAGGGGCGAATTCACCCCTCCACTTT. It yields the protein CASSLGTGANSPLHF. Full variable domain (outside the CDR3, taken from reference TRBV5-1 and TRBJ1-6): KAGVTQTPRYLIKTRGQQVTLSCSPISGHRSVSWYQQTPGQGLQFLFEYFSETQRNKGNFPGRFSGRQFSNSRSEMNVSTLELGDSALYLCASSLGTGANSPLHFGNGTRLTVT.

The chain has TRBV7-2 and TRBJ2-1; a possible D gene is TRBD2 (5 bases). V shed 3 bases and J shed 6 bases, with 12 bases lying between them. Per the germline V gene, CDR1 is SGHTA and CDR2 is FQGNSA. This CDR3 is 14 amino acids long. The CDR3 coding sequence is TGTGCCAGCAGCTTCCAGGAAGGGAGCAATGAGCAGTTCTTC. It translates to CASSFQEGSNEQFF.

The chain has TRBV10-3 and TRBJ1-4; D unclear. The CDR3 is made up of 13 amino acids. Germline-derived CDR1 and CDR2 are ENHRY and SYGVKD. V was trimmed by 6 bases and J by 0 bases, leaving 5 bases between them. CDR3 DNA: TGTGCCATCAGCGGGACAACTAATGAAAAACTGTTTTTT. Encoded protein: CAISGTTNEKLFF.

This clonotype has more than one count but fewer than ten. The chain employs TRBV7-2 and TRBJ1-1; a weak D match, TRBD1 (5 bases). Germline V lookup: CDR1 SGHTA, CDR2 FQGNSA. Between the trimmed V and J ends, which lost 1 base and 3 bases, there was a span of 12 bases. The CDR3 has 15 amino acids. The CDR3: CASSLEVWGDTEAFF. For the CDR3, the DNA is TGTGCCAGCAGCTTAGAGGTCTGGGGCGACACTGAAGCTTTCTTT.

The V and J genes are TRBV11-2 and TRBJ1-4; D is unresolved. Germline CDR1 SGHAT, CDR2 FQNNGV. CDR3 size: 14 residues. Deletions cut 7 bases from V and 3 bases from J, with 12 bases between. CDR3 DNA sequence: TGTGCCAGCACCCCCGTAGGCCCTAATGAAAAACTGTTTTTT. It yields the protein CASTPVGPNEKLFF.

The rearrangement joins TRBV5-1 to TRBJ2-5, with 10 bases aligning to TRBD2. Germline V gives CDR1 SGHRS, CDR2 YFSETQ. Losses at the gene ends were 1 base for V and 6 bases for J; bases not matched to a gene: 9. The CDR3 covers 16 residues. The CDR3 protein is CASSLTSGVPGKTQYF. The CDR3 nucleotides read TGCGCCAGCAGCTTGACTAGCGGGGTACCCGGGAAGACCCAGTACTTC.

This chain uses TRBV7-2 with TRBJ2-7; D possibly corresponds to TRBD2 (5 bases). V was trimmed by 1 base and J by 0 bases, leaving 7 bases between them. Per germline, CDR1 SGHTA and CDR2 FQGNSA. The CDR3 loop spans 14 amino acids. CDR3 sequence reads: CASSLERLSYEQYF. As DNA, the CDR3 is TGTGCCAGCAGCTTAGAGCGGCTCTCCTACGAGCAGTACTTC.

The chain uses TRBV11-3 and TRBJ2-1; 11 positions match TRBD2. Per germline, CDR1 SGHNT and CDR2 YENEEA. The J segment lost 4 bases and the V segment lost 0 bases, leaving 8 bases of the junction unmatched. The CDR3 is 18 residues long. The CDR3 here is CASSLDGPLAGGYNEQFF. The CDR3 DNA follows: TGTGCCAGCAGCTTAGATGGCCCCCTAGCGGGGGGTTACAATGAGCAGTTCTTC.